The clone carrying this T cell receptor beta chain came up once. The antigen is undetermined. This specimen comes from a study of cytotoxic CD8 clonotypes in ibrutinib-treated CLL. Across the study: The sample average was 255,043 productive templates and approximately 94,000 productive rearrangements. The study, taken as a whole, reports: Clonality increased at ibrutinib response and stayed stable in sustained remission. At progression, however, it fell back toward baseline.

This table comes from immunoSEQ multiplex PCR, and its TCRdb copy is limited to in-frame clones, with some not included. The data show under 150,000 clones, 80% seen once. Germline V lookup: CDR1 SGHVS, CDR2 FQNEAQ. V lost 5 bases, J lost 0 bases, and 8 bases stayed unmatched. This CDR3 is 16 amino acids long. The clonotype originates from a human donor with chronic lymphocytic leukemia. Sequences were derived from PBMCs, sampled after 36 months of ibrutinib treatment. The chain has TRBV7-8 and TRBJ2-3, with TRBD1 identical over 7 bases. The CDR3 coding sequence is TGTGCCAGCAGCCCGGGGACAGATTCGAGCACAGATACGCAGTATTTT. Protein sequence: CASSPGTDSSTDTQYF.